The present T cell receptor beta chain was sequenced within a study of cytomegalovirus exposure and HLA in healthy donors. The J segment lost 3 bases and the V segment lost 2 bases, leaving 3 bases of the junction unmatched. Germline CDR1 LNHDA, CDR2 SQIVND (reference sequence). This CDR3 has 15 amino acids. This PCR relied on a set of 60 Vbeta primers and 13 Jbeta primers. The method was immunoSEQ multiplex PCR; TCRdb's version includes in-frame clones alone and lacks a portion of them. This table has around 220,000 clones, about 77% appearing once. Study-wide findings and caveats: Researchers catalogued roughly 170 TCR beta chains as cytomegalovirus-associated. Most likely, a cluster of highly shared sequence variants arose as a sequencing artifact. In a later analysis, common viral pathogens appeared linked to several of the most significant clusters. Indistinguishable V segments, including TRBV6-2 and TRBV6-3, were excluded.

This clone was seen only once. The target antigen is unknown. The clonotype originates from a woman aged 25 to 39 in good health and CMV-seronegative. This chain uses TRBV19 with TRBJ2-7, with 11 bases matching TRBD1. Input material: PBMCs. The CDR3 loop reads CASSIWTGGIYEQYF. CDR3 bases: TGTGCCAGTAGTATATGGACAGGGGGCATCTACGAGCAGTACTTC.